This entry is about one T cell receptor beta chain. Its antigen is unidentified. Original processing methods: A per-sample median of about 100,000 TCRs was observed, with counts ranging from roughly 20,000 to 690,600. MiXCR, run by TCRdb on the RACE reads, gives a single entry per CDR3 protein. V and J calls and clone size were set by TCRdb, not the authors. Found here are 250,000 to 300,000 distinct CDR3 sequences, roughly 7.7% of them singletons; the top ten hold roughly 1.2%. The time point denotes: pre-sensitization, week 0. Treatment denoted: therapeutic diphenylcyclopropenone sensitization with weekly scalp DPC. These data are taken from a study of human T cells and chemical hapten exposure. The overall study: After 6 days, upper back 0.01% DPC patch tests were scored. A mostly female patient group had alopecia areata, totalis or universalis. Regarding the study as a whole: Compared to controls, expanded TCRs made significantly more large clusters of similar CDR3s.

The sequence was obtained from a man between 18 and 29 years old with alopecia areata. Some clones in this sample may be carry-over from other donors' samples. Sequencing was performed on whole blood, taken in connection with sensitization to the hapten diphenylcyclopropenone (DPC).

The CDR3 protein is CASSGSFQETQYF. In DNA, the CDR3 is TGTGCCAGCAGTGGAAGCTTCCAAGAGACCCAGTACTTC. The rearrangement links TRBV6-1 to TRBJ2-5, with unresolved D. CDR1 is MNHNS and CDR2 is SASEGT in the germline V gene. The CDR3 length is 13 residues. V lost 4 bases and J lost 1, with 7 bases in between.